What follows are 5 T cell receptor beta chains derived from one specimen sequenced in a study of shared clonotypes between healthy human individuals. Generated by immunoSEQ multiplex PCR, the TCRdb table keeps only in-frame clones and is missing some. The sample consists of around 1 million clones, approximately 80% of them appearing once. Sequenced material: memory CD4+ T cells sorted from blood. As for subset: CD45RA-negative fraction. The receptors stem from a man aged 18 to 30 in good health.

The chain uses TRBV6-6 and TRBJ2-7, with 8 bases aligning to TRBD1. Germline CDR1 is MNHNY and CDR2 is SVGAGI (reference sequence). The CDR3 spans 15 residues. J gave up 6 bases and V 5 bases, and 12 bases lay outside the gene matches. CDR3 loop: CASSPGQGRPREQYF. CDR3 in DNA: TGTGCCAGCAGTCCTGGACAGGGACGACCGCGCGAGCAGTACTTC.

The chain uses TRBV28 and TRBJ1-6, with 7 bases matching TRBD1. Germline V gene data show CDR1 as MDHEN and CDR2 as SYDVKM. V lost 2 bases, J lost 9 bases, and 7 bases stayed unmatched. The CDR3 length is 15 residues. Here the CDR3 reads CASSLIDRDGSPLHF. DNA of the CDR3: TGTGCCAGCAGTTTAATAGACAGGGATGGTTCACCCCTCCACTTT.

This clone has a single count. This chain connects TRBV15 to TRBJ2-7; 8 bases map to TRBD1. Trimming took 0 bases from V and 6 from J; bases not matched to a gene: 1. Germline-derived CDR1 and CDR2 are LNHNV and YYDKDF (reference sequence). This CDR3 spans 13 amino acids. The DNA of the CDR3 is TGTGCCACCAGCAGAGACAGGGGGCTCGAGCAGTACTTC. This gives the protein CATSRDRGLEQYF.

On this clone itself: A far larger clone is one nucleotide away, so this likely arose from a read error. The chain uses TRBV21-1 and TRBJ2-7; the listed D gene, TRBD1, was not tested against the DNA. TRBV21-1 is tagged as a pseudogene. CDR3 size: 13 residues. In DNA form, the CDR3 reads TGTGCCAGCAGCTCGGGACAGCCCTACGAGCAGTACTTC. Amino acids: CASSSGQPYEQYF.

This clone was recorded once. This chain joins TRBV28 and TRBJ1-1; D is unresolved. The CDR3 runs 16 residues. The V end was cut by 4 bases, the J end by 0 bases, with 15 bases between. Per the germline V gene, CDR1 is MDHEN and CDR2 is SYDVKM. The CDR3 region has the DNA TGTGCCAGCAGTTCTCGAGTAGGCAGCTTGAACACTGAAGCTTTCTTT. Translation: CASSSRVGSLNTEAFF.